Given below is one TCR beta chain in context. Its antigen is unidentified. This record comes from a study of cytomegalovirus exposure and HLA in healthy donors. Overall study findings and caveats: Information on immune exposure was restricted to one variable (CMV serostatus).

In the PCR, 60 Vbeta and 13 Jbeta primers were used. Repertoires were generated with immunoSEQ multiplex PCR, while TCRdb's copy carries only in-frame clones and drops some. The sample includes approximately 74,000 clones, approximately 71% seen only once; the top ten take approximately 7.8%. The CDR3 runs 14 residues. With 2 bases removed from V and 8 bases from J, the gap between germline ends came to 13 bases. The V gene's germline CDR1 is SGHRS and CDR2 YFSETQ. Sequencing used PBMCs. This sequence was found in a man aged 60-69 years in good health and CMV-seropositive. The chain links TRBV5-1 to TRBJ1-4; TRBD1 might be the D (6 bases). The CDR3 protein is CASSLGGVREKLFF. CDR3 sequence (DNA): TGCGCCAGCAGCTTAGGGGGTGTGAGGGAAAAACTGTTTTTT.